This passage covers 28 T cell receptor beta chains from one sample sequenced in a study of blood T cell repertoires in COVID-19. Sequencing was performed with immunoSEQ multiplex PCR; in TCRdb, only in-frame clones are kept and a portion is missing. The sample records roughly 250,000 clones, over 75% being singletons. Sequenced: PBMCs or T cells enriched from blood (not recorded which). These receptors were obtained from a woman between 50 and 59 years old who had recovered from COVID-19.

J is TRBJ2-7 and V is TRBV7-8; D is ambiguous. V shed 2 bases and J shed 6 bases, with 14 bases lying between them. This CDR3 comprises 14 residues. Germline-derived CDR1 and CDR2 are SGHVS and FQNEAQ. CDR3 in amino acids: CASSLKTSVSEQYF. The CDR3 coding sequence is TGTGCCAGCAGCTTAAAGACATCGGTCAGCGAGCAGTACTTC.

This clone is a singleton in its sample. The chain joins TRBV9 to TRBJ1-4, with a possible D match to TRBD1 (5 bases). This CDR3 has 15 residues. Trimming removed 0 bases from V and 3 bases from J, with 9 bases in between. From germline, CDR1 is SGDLS and CDR2 YYNGEE. CDR3 loop: CASSVGGGSNEKLFF. Here the CDR3 DNA reads TGTGCCAGCAGCGTAGGCGGGGGATCTAATGAAAAACTGTTTTTT.

The chain joins TRBV9 to TRBJ2-3; 9 nucleotides match TRBD2. The V segment lost 4 bases and the J segment 1 base; nucleotides outside the gene matches: 7. Looked up from germline, CDR1 is SGDLS and CDR2 is YYNGEE. The CDR3 runs to 16 residues. CDR3 loop: CASSPRGGSGTDTQYF. In nucleotides, the CDR3 is TGTGCCAGCAGCCCGCGGGGGGGGAGCGGCACAGATACGCAGTATTTT. Full variable domain (remainder filled in from reference TRBV9 and TRBJ2-3): DSGVTQTPKHLITATGQRVTLRCSPRSGDLSVYWYQQSLDQGLQFLIQYYNGEERAKGNILERFSAQQFPDLHSELNLSSLELGDSALYFCASSPRGGSGTDTQYFGPGTRLTVL.

V is TRBV28 and J is TRBJ2-7, with 7 bases matching TRBD1. Germline trimming cut 8 bases from V and 2 bases from J; bases unmatched to any gene: 18. Germline V gene data show CDR1 as MDHEN and CDR2 as SYDVKM. The CDR3 is 17 amino acids. For the CDR3, the DNA is TGTGCCAGCTCCTTACCCCTACCCGGGGACAGCGCCTACGAGCAGTACTTC. It codes for CASSLPLPGDSAYEQYF.

This clone was picked up a small number of times. The V gene is TRBV2, the J gene TRBJ1-1; 7 bases map to TRBD1. V lost 6 bases to trimming and J lost 5 bases; unmatched junction nucleotides: 9. Germline assignment: CDR1 SNHLY and CDR2 FYNNEI. This CDR3 region has 14 residues. CDR3 loop: CASRAQGWTTEAFF. Written as DNA, the CDR3 is TGTGCCAGCAGAGCACAGGGGTGGACTACTGAAGCTTTCTTT.

The gene calls are TRBV11-2 and TRBJ2-1; perhaps TRBD2 as D (5 bases). Looked up from germline, CDR1 is SGHAT and CDR2 is FQNNGV. V was pared by 5 bases and J by 9 bases, with 23 bases between. CDR3 length equals 16 residues. CDR3 in DNA: TGTGCCAGCAGCCCAAGCGCCGTCCTTTCCGAGGGTGAGCAGTTCTTC. Translated, it gives CASSPSAVLSEGEQFF.

There are a few counts of this clone. The V and J genes are TRBV2 and TRBJ1-1; maybe TRBD1 (6 bases). Germline assignment: CDR1 SNHLY and CDR2 FYNNEI. Trimming cost V 3 bases and J 2 bases, with 22 bases left between them. The CDR3 has 18 amino acids. The CDR3 DNA reads TGTGCCAGCAGTGATTTTCATTTTACGGCAGGGACAAACACTGAAGCTTTCTTT. This codes for CASSDFHFTAGTNTEAFF.

The chain uses TRBV5-8 and TRBJ1-5; 9 nucleotides align to TRBD1. V shed 4 bases and J 5 bases; nucleotides not matched to a gene: 7. The CDR3 runs 15 residues. From germline, CDR1 is SGHTS and CDR2 YDEGEE. The CDR3 is CASSQGQGRDQPQHF. The DNA of the CDR3 is TGTGCCAGCAGCCAGGGACAGGGCCGGGATCAGCCCCAGCATTTT.

The V call is TRBV5-1, the J call TRBJ1-1; D is unresolved. Trimming took 0 bases from V and 0 from J, leaving 9 bases between them. The CDR3 sequence is 15 residues long. Per the germline V gene, CDR1 is SGHRS and CDR2 is YFSETQ. The CDR3 loop reads CASSLDGPLNTEAFF. CDR3 nucleotides: TGCGCCAGCAGCTTGGATGGGCCGCTGAACACTGAAGCTTTCTTT.

In DNA form, the CDR3 reads TGTGCCAGCAGCCTAGTAGGCGTCGGCACCGGGGAGCTGTTTTTT. Translated, it gives CASSLVGVGTGELFF. J is TRBJ2-2 and V is TRBV5-4, with D unclear. Germline V lookup: CDR1 SGHNT, CDR2 YYREEE (reference sequence). Trimming shortened V by 4 bases and J by 4 bases, and 14 bases separated the two germline ends. There are 15 residues in the CDR3.

The chain is built from TRBV5-4 and TRBJ1-1; D ambiguous. This CDR3 has 14 residues. Trimming removed 0 bases at V and 1 base at J, with 7 bases between. Germline V gene data show CDR1 as SGHNT and CDR2 as YYREEE (reference sequence). CDR3 DNA sequence: TGTGCCAGCAGCTTGGATCTTAAGAACACTGAAGCTTTCTTT. Protein sequence: CASSLDLKNTEAFF.

The rearrangement links TRBV28 to TRBJ1-5; D is unclear. V shed 1 base and J shed 0 bases, with 7 bases lying between them. Germline V lookup: CDR1 MDHEN, CDR2 SYDVKM. The CDR3 covers 15 residues. In DNA, the CDR3 is TGTGCCAGCAGTTTATTCGCGAATAGCAATCAGCCCCAGCATTTT. This codes for CASSLFANSNQPQHF.

This chain connects TRBV27 to TRBJ2-5, with 7 bases aligning to TRBD2. The CDR3 is 12 residues long. V dropped 4 bases and J dropped 4; count of bases not matched to a gene: 0. Germline CDR1 is MNHEY and CDR2 is SMNVEV (reference sequence). The CDR3, as DNA: TGTGCCAGCAGTTCGGGGGGAGAGACCCAGTACTTC. Translating gives CASSSGGETQYF.

The chain uses TRBV5-4 and TRBJ1-1; D is ambiguous. The germline V gene has CDR1 SGHNT and CDR2 YYREEE (reference sequence). V was trimmed by 4 bases and J by 8 bases, leaving 15 bases between them. The CDR3 length is 13 residues. The DNA for the CDR3 is TGTGCCAGCAGCCACGGTCCAGGAACAGAAGCTTTCTTT. Its protein product is CASSHGPGTEAFF.

The chain uses TRBV11-2 and TRBJ2-5; weak D call: TRBD2 (6 bases). The CDR3 covers 14 residues. Deletions cut 4 bases from V and 5 bases from J, with 14 bases between. Germline loops: CDR1 SGHAT, CDR2 FQNNGV. In DNA, the CDR3 is TGTGCCAGCAGCTCCCGACTAGTTCTTGAGACCCAGTACTTC. Protein: CASSSRLVLETQYF.

This chain connects TRBV4-1 to TRBJ1-1, with D possibly matching TRBD1 (5 bases). This CDR3 contains 15 residues. The germline V gene encodes CDR1 MGHRA and CDR2 YSYEKL. The germline V and J ends were trimmed by 4 bases and 1 base, with 13 bases remaining between them. CDR3 DNA sequence: TGCGCCAGCAGCCCGTGGATGGGGCAGAACACTGAAGCTTTCTTT. Its protein product is CASSPWMGQNTEAFF.

The chain couples TRBV6-9 to TRBJ2-5, with 9 positions matching TRBD2. CDR1 MNHGY and CDR2 SVAAGI come from the germline V gene. The ends lost 1 base at V and 0 bases at J; junction bases unmatched: 18. The CDR3 sequence is 21 residues long. This CDR3 is CASSYYPSGNFLGCYQETQYF. The CDR3 DNA reads TGTGCCAGCAGTTATTATCCTAGCGGGAACTTTTTGGGCTGTTACCAAGAGACCCAGTACTTC.

The genes are TRBV4-1 and TRBJ2-6; D might be TRBD1 (5 bases). CDR3 length equals 16 residues. Trimming left V 5 bases short and J 0 bases short, with 11 bases between. The germline CDR1 and CDR2 sequences are MGHRA and YSYEKL. Here the CDR3 DNA reads TGCGCCAGCAGCAGGAGCAGGGACTCTGGGGCCAACGTCCTGACTTTC. As protein: CASSRSRDSGANVLTF.

This clone has a single count. The chain has TRBV18 and TRBJ2-1; 7 bases map to TRBD1. Germline assignment: CDR1 KGHSH and CDR2 LQKENI. J lost 8 bases, V lost 6 bases, and 4 bases had no gene match. The CDR3 loop spans 12 amino acids. CDR3 coding DNA: TGTGCCAGCTCCCGAGGGGGCTATGAGCAGTTCTTC. This sequence encodes CASSRGGYEQFF.

This clone was seen once. The chain recombines TRBV3-1 (or the pseudogene TRBV3-2) with TRBJ1-1; D ambiguous. This CDR3 is built from 14 residues. V was clipped by 0 bases and J by 4 bases, with 9 bases between them. The germline CDR1 and CDR2 sequences are LGHDT and YNNKEL (reference sequence). The CDR3 sequence: CASSQDPGSTEAFF. In DNA, the CDR3 is TGTGCCAGCAGCCAAGACCCGGGGAGCACTGAAGCTTTCTTT.

With respect to this clone: One end of the junction varies from germline; a read error may be responsible. This chain joins TRBV7-7 and TRBJ2-1; D possibly corresponds to TRBD2 (5 bases). The CDR3 totals 16 residues. Germline loops: CDR1 SSHAT, CDR2 FNYEAQ (reference sequence). In nucleotides, the CDR3 is TGTGCTAGCAGCCGGCTTGGGCCGGGGTCCTACAATGAGCAGTTCTTC. It specifies CASSRLGPGSYNEQFF.

The CDR3 nucleotides are TGTGCCAGCAGTCTTACGGACAGGGGCTACGAGCAGTACTTC. This translates into CASSLTDRGYEQYF. V usage is TRBV2 and J usage is TRBJ2-7; 9 nucleotides line up with TRBD1. Germline V gives CDR1 SNHLY, CDR2 FYNNEI. The CDR3 consists of 14 residues. Unmatched junction bases numbered 5, after V lost 5 bases and J lost 3 bases.

J is TRBJ1-4 and V is TRBV7-6, with 7 bases matching TRBD1. Germline assignment: CDR1 SGHVS and CDR2 FNYEAQ. V was pared by 4 bases and J by 7 bases, with 9 bases of the junction left unmatched. The CDR3 runs 15 residues. CDR3 nucleotides: TGTGCCAGCAGCTATACCGGGACAGCTAGTGAAAAACTGTTTTTT. Residues: CASSYTGTASEKLFF. Full variable domain (outside the CDR3, taken from reference TRBV7-6 and TRBJ1-4): GAGVSQSPRYKVTKRGQDVALRCDPISGHVSLYWYRQALGQGPEFLTYFNYEAQQDKSGLPNDRFSAERPEGSISTLTIQRTEQRDSAMYRCASSYTGTASEKLFFGSGTQLSVL.

This clone was found once. The rearrangement links TRBV10-3 to TRBJ2-1, with TRBD2 identical over 7 bases. The junction had 2 bases not matched to a gene; V was cut back by 0 bases and J by 0 bases. CDR1 is ENHRY and CDR2 is SYGVKD in the germline V gene. The CDR3 is made up of 16 amino acids. The CDR3 reads CAISESGRDSYNEQFF. CDR3 DNA: TGTGCCATCAGTGAGTCAGGGAGGGACTCCTACAATGAGCAGTTCTTC.

The genes are TRBV27 and TRBJ1-4; possible D gene TRBD1, 6 bases. The V end lost 6 bases, the J end lost 4 bases, and 12 bases lay between the germline ends. Germline V gives CDR1 MNHEY, CDR2 SMNVEV (reference sequence). The CDR3 contains 14 residues. CDR3 sequence: CASSTDRYNEKLFF. The CDR3 DNA reads TGTGCCAGCAGCACGGACAGATATAATGAAAAACTGTTTTTT.

The chain uses TRBV12-3 or TRBV12-4 and TRBJ2-1, with D perhaps TRBD2 (5 bases). The CDR3 has 13 residues. V was clipped by 3 bases and J by 4 bases, with 7 bases between them. The CDR3 DNA is TGTGCCAGCAGTTTTCGGACTTACAATGAGCAGTTCTTC. It is translated as CASSFRTYNEQFF.

The gene calls are TRBV3-1 (or the pseudogene TRBV3-2) and TRBJ1-1; D remains ambiguous. The CDR3 length is 14 residues. Germline V gene sequence: CDR1 LGHDT, CDR2 YNNKEL (reference sequence). Trimming removed 2 bases from V and 0 bases from J, with 7 bases in between. The CDR3 DNA sequence: TGTGCCAGCAGCCAACGTGGAGTGAACACTGAAGCTTTCTTT. Residues: CASSQRGVNTEAFF.

The gene calls are TRBV6-5 and TRBJ2-1; maybe TRBD2 (6 bases). CDR1 is MNHEY and CDR2 is SVGAGI in the germline V gene. The germline V and J ends were trimmed by 6 bases and 9 bases, with 6 bases remaining between them. There are 10 residues in the CDR3. CDR3 residues: CASRRGEQFF. The CDR3, as DNA: TGTGCCAGCAGGCGGGGTGAGCAGTTCTTC.